Sequencing of this T cell receptor (beta chain) was carried out in a study of cytomegalovirus exposure and HLA in healthy donors. After removal of 8 bases from V and 0 bases from J, the junction contained 7 bases not matched to a gene. Looked up from germline, CDR1 is MNHEY and CDR2 is SMNVEV (reference sequence). The CDR3 covers 16 residues. The PCR contained 60 Vbeta and 13 Jbeta primers. The protocol was immunoSEQ multiplex PCR, while the TCRdb copy is restricted to in-frame clones and leaves out a portion. The data hold approximately 130,000 clones, with roughly 88% observed a single time. A remark on this clone: Its antigen remains unidentified.

General study findings and limits: 87-base-pair reads could not separate some V segments, including TRBV6-2 and TRBV6-3. Some 150 TCR beta chains were listed as cytomegalovirus-associated. An Asian-associated ancestry cluster reportedly showed fewer N-insertions than the roughly 670-donor mean in a later analysis. Researchers reported in a later analysis that common viral pathogens appeared linked to several top clusters.

The source of this sequence is a boy between 10 and 17 years old in good health and CMV-seronegative. The V call is TRBV27, the J call TRBJ2-6, with 7 bases fitting TRBD1. The sample taken for sequencing was PBMCs. The CDR3 DNA reads TGTGCCAGCCGTGGGACAGTGTTCTCTGGGGCCAACGTCCTGACTTTC. This gives the protein CASRGTVFSGANVLTF. The full variable domain, rest sourced from reference TRBV27 and TRBJ2-6, is EAQVTQNPRYLITVTGKKLTVTCSQNMNHEYMSWYRQDPGLGLRQIYYSMNVEVTDKGDVPEGYKVSRKEKRNFPLILESPSPNQTSLYFCASRGTVFSGANVLTFGAGSRLTVL.